This T cell receptor (beta chain) was recorded in a study of spatial heterogeneity in lung cancer. Background on the study: Consistent detection of more beta-chain than alpha-chain sequences was observed. Counts of TCR transcripts in tumor regions tracked strongly with a T cell module score that came from matched bulk RNA-seq.

Unique molecular identifiers, one per molecule, were present on every TCR cDNA molecule. TCRdb processed the 5' RACE reads anew with MiXCR; each CDR3 protein has one entry. The sample has under 20,000 distinct CDR3 sequences, 7% to 8% seen once. About this clonotype: The target antigen is unknown.

General observations from the study: Mutation tallies in tumors tracked expanded intratumoral alpha and beta TCR counts.

Time point noted: sample taken at primary tumor resection. The donors were 65 to 85 patients with non-small cell lung cancer that was early-stage and untreated. Sequences were derived from lung tumor tissue, sampled at surgery. The clonotype was recovered from a female donor with early-stage non-small cell lung cancer.

CDR3 sequence: CASSSDSYSNQPQHF. The CDR3 DNA sequence: TGTGCCAGCAGTTCGGACAGCTATAGCAATCAGCCCCAGCATTTT. The chain recombines TRBV6-2 or TRBV6-3 with TRBJ1-5; a weak D match, TRBD1 (6 bases). Trimming took off 4 bases at V and 0 bases at J, with 10 bases between the two ends. This CDR3 is 15 amino acids long. Germline-derived CDR1 and CDR2 are MNHEY and SVGEGT.